The 18 T cell receptor beta chains below come from one sample, sequenced in a study of CD4 T cells in relation to SARS-CoV-2 and coronaviruses. The unexposed donors gave CD4+ T cells in about 2011-2018, prior to COVID-19. The cells were cultured for over eight days before CD4+ T cells were isolated. Their antigens remain unidentified. Sequencing used immunoSEQ multiplex PCR; TCRdb keeps in-frame clones, though not all of them. Found here are some 20,000 clones, around 73% of them singletons; the top ten hold 15% to 20%. Sequenced sample: CD4+ T cells from PBMCs, cultured in vitro. Source of these receptors: a human donor in good health.

The chain employs TRBV10-1 and TRBJ1-1; 7 bases align to TRBD1. The CDR3 runs 17 residues. Germline V gives CDR1 WNHNN, CDR2 SYGVQD (reference sequence). Germline trimming cut 4 bases from V and 2 bases from J; bases unmatched to any gene: 13. This CDR3 reads CASSARIGLGGNTEAFF. The CDR3, as DNA: TGCGCCAGCAGTGCCCGGATTGGCCTAGGGGGCAACACTGAAGCTTTCTTT.

The chain recombines TRBV6-5 with TRBJ2-1, with 9 bases aligning to TRBD2. There are 15 residues in the CDR3. Trimming at V came to 5 bases and at J to 6 bases, leaving 8 bases not matched to a gene. Germline-derived CDR1 and CDR2 are MNHEY and SVGAGI. CDR3 bases: TGTGCCAGCAGTAATATAGCGGGAGAGGGCAATGAGCAGTTCTTC. This sequence encodes CASSNIAGEGNEQFF.

In its sample, this clone was seen once. The rearrangement joins TRBV15 to TRBJ2-6, with 8 bases matching TRBD1. The CDR3 loop spans 17 amino acids. Germline V gives CDR1 LNHNV, CDR2 YYDKDF (reference sequence). The ends lost 8 bases at V and 0 bases at J; junction bases unmatched: 9. The CDR3, as DNA: TGTGCCACCTCCCCACAGGGGGAAAGCTCTGGGGCCAACGTCCTGACTTTC. It yields the protein CATSPQGESSGANVLTF. The variable domain in full, with the rest retrieved from reference TRBV15 and TRBJ2-6, is DAMVIQNPRYQVTQFGKPVTLSCSQTLNHNVMYWYQQKSSQAPKLLFHYYDKDFNNEADTPDNFQSRRPNTSFCFLDIRSPGLGDTAMYLCATSPQGESSGANVLTFGAGSRLTVL.

V and J are TRBV5-1 and TRBJ1-6, with 8 bases aligning to TRBD1. V was clipped by 3 bases and J by 8 bases; unmatched bases: 4. Per the germline V gene, CDR1 is SGHRS and CDR2 is YFSETQ. CDR3 length: 14 amino acids. CDR3 residues: CASSSGTGYSPLHF. CDR3 nucleotide sequence: TGCGCCAGCAGCTCGGGGACAGGATATTCACCCCTCCACTTT.

J is TRBJ2-7 and V is TRBV6-5; 8 bases fit TRBD1. CDR1 and CDR2 (germline): MNHEY, SVGAGI. This CDR3 is 14 amino acids long. The V segment lost 6 bases and the J segment 7 bases; nucleotides outside the gene matches: 11. CDR3 in amino acids: CASSLGQAPGEQYF. The DNA for the CDR3 is TGTGCCAGCAGCTTGGGACAGGCGCCAGGAGAGCAGTACTTC.

The V and J genes are TRBV19 and TRBJ1-4; 7 bases line up with TRBD1. Germline CDR1 reads LNHDA; CDR2 reads SQIVND (reference sequence). This CDR3 comprises 14 residues. V shed 10 bases, J shed 0 bases, and the junction held 5 bases outside the gene matches. The CDR3 nucleotides read TGTGCCACTGGACAGGAAGCAACTAATGAAAAACTGTTTTTT. Its translation is CATGQEATNEKLFF.

This sequence joins TRBV7-9 and TRBJ2-2; a possible D gene is TRBD2 (7 bases). V was shortened by 0 bases and J by 3 bases, with 17 bases between the two germline ends. CDR3 length: 18 amino acids. The germline V gene encodes CDR1 SEHNR and CDR2 FQNEAQ (reference sequence). The chain's CDR3 is CASSLALSGGFDTGELFF. CDR3 bases: TGTGCCAGCAGCTTAGCGCTGTCGGGGGGCTTCGACACCGGGGAGCTGTTTTTT.

This chain joins TRBV27 and TRBJ2-2, with a tentative D call TRBD2 (5 bases). Between the trimmed V and J ends, which lost 10 bases and 5 bases, there was a span of 11 bases. The CDR3 length is 12 residues. Germline V lookup: CDR1 MNHEY, CDR2 SMNVEV (reference sequence). CDR3 residues: CAIQKRTGELFF. The DNA for the CDR3 is TGTGCCATCCAGAAGCGGACCGGGGAGCTGTTTTTT.

The chain has TRBV10-3 and TRBJ1-1; a weak D match, TRBD1 (5 bases). Germline assignment: CDR1 ENHRY and CDR2 SYGVKD. The CDR3 sequence is 13 residues long. The germline V and J ends were trimmed by 10 bases and 3 bases, with 15 bases remaining between them. CDR3 amino acids: CATGGDRYTEAFF. The CDR3 bases are TGTGCCACGGGGGGAGATCGCTACACTGAAGCTTTCTTT.

The chain recombines TRBV10-1 with TRBJ2-7; D is possibly TRBD1 (6 bases). Trimming pared 3 bases from V and 6 bases from J, leaving 15 bases between. Germline CDR1 is WNHNN and CDR2 is SYGVQD (reference sequence). The CDR3 runs to 14 residues. The CDR3 spells CASSEQVDSFEQYF. CDR3 in DNA: TGCGCCAGCAGTGAACAAGTGGACAGCTTCGAGCAGTACTTC.

DNA of the CDR3: TGCAGCGTAGGGGGTGGGTCTAGCGATGCAGATACGCAGTATTTT. Protein: CSVGGGSSDADTQYF. The chain combines TRBV29-1 with TRBJ2-3, with D perhaps matching TRBD1 or TRBD2 (6 bases each). Trimming left V 6 bases short and J 4 bases short, with 20 bases between. This CDR3 is built from 15 residues. Germline lookup yields CDR1 SQVTM and CDR2 ANQGSEA.

The chain carries TRBV19 and TRBJ2-7; D might be TRBD1 or TRBD2, each matching 6 bases. Germline V gene sequence: CDR1 LNHDA, CDR2 SQIVND (reference sequence). The V end lost 6 bases, the J end lost 8 bases, and 23 bases lay between the germline ends. The CDR3 has 15 residues. The CDR3 region is CASSSSGKGGSKQYF. CDR3 coding DNA: TGTGCCAGTAGCTCATCCGGGAAGGGGGGATCCAAGCAGTACTTC.

This clone was observed a few times. The V call is TRBV7-9, the J call TRBJ2-7; 11 nucleotides line up with TRBD1. Trimming took 5 bases from V and 6 from J; bases not matched to a gene: 3. The CDR3 is 13 residues long. Germline CDR1 is SEHNR and CDR2 is FQNEAQ (reference sequence). The DNA of the CDR3 is TGTGCCAGCAGCCGGGACAGGGGGACCGAGCAGTACTTC. Translation: CASSRDRGTEQYF. The entire variable domain, with the rest obtained from reference TRBV7-9 and TRBJ2-7, is as follows: DTGVSQNPRHKITKRGQNVTFRCDPISEHNRLYWYRQTLGQGPEFLTYFQNEAQLEKSRLLSDRFSAERPKGSFSTLEIQRTEQGDSAMYLCASSRDRGTEQYFGPGTRLTVT.

Only a few counts were recorded for this clone. The chain joins TRBV24-1 to TRBJ2-7; D is tentatively TRBD1 or TRBD2 (6 bases each). Trimming took off 9 bases at V and 2 bases at J, with 13 bases between the two ends. CDR1 and CDR2 from the germline V gene are KGHDR and SFDVKD. This CDR3 is 13 amino acids long. CDR3 residues: CATQKGGAYEQYF. The CDR3 coding sequence is TGTGCCACCCAGAAGGGGGGAGCCTACGAGCAGTACTTC.

The table lists this clone with a few counts. The rearrangement links TRBV18 to TRBJ1-6, with no clear D. CDR3 size: 15 residues. Trimming took off 3 bases at V and 8 bases at J, with 14 bases between the two ends. The V gene's germline CDR1 is KGHSH and CDR2 LQKENI. The CDR3 is CASSPGSGRDSPLHF. The CDR3 region has the DNA TGTGCCAGCTCACCGGGGTCGGGTCGTGATTCACCCCTCCACTTT.

The sample holds a few counts of this clone. This chain uses TRBV18 with TRBJ2-7; D tentatively reads TRBD1 or TRBD2 (5 bases each). Looked up from germline, CDR1 is KGHSH and CDR2 is LQKENI. V shed 2 bases and J shed 1 base, with 6 bases lying between them. The CDR3 sequence is 13 residues long. The CDR3 region is CASSPGGSYEQYF. CDR3 coding DNA: TGTGCCAGCTCACCAGGGGGATCCTACGAGCAGTACTTC.

This chain links TRBV19 with TRBJ1-1; D perhaps matches TRBD1 (5 bases). From germline, CDR1 is LNHDA and CDR2 SQIVND (reference sequence). The CDR3 is 15 residues long. Trimming cost V 4 bases and J 1 base, with 13 bases left between them. CDR3: CASSKMWGGNTEAFF. The CDR3 DNA follows: TGTGCCAGTAGTAAGATGTGGGGCGGGAACACTGAAGCTTTCTTT.

This rearrangement joins TRBV6-2 or TRBV6-3 to TRBJ2-1; a weak D match, TRBD2 (6 bases). This CDR3 comprises 15 residues. V lost 6 bases and J 0 bases, leaving 12 bases between the germline ends. Germline-derived CDR1 and CDR2 are MNHEY and SVGEGT. The CDR3 DNA follows: TGTGCCAGCAGCATTAGCGGTAGCTCCTACAATGAGCAGTTCTTC. Its translation: CASSISGSSYNEQFF.